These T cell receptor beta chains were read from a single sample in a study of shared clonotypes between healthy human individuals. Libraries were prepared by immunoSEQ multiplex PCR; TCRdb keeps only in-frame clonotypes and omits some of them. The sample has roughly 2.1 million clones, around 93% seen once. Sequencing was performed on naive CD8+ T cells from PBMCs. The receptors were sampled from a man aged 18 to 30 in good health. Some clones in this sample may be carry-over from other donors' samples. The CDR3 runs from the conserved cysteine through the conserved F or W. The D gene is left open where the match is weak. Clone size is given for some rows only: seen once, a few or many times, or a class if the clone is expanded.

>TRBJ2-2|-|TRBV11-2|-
TGTGCCAGCAGCTTTCCAATTTTGAAGGTCTTAAACACCGGGGAGCTGTTTTTT
CASSFPILKVLNTGELFF
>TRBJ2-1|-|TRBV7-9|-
TGTGCCAGCAGCTTAGATTGGGGACAATACAATGAGCAGTTCTTC
CASSLDWGQYNEQFF
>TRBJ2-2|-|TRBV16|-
TGTGCCAGCAGCCAACGCACATTAAGCACCGGGGAGCTGTTTTTT
CASSQRTLSTGELFF
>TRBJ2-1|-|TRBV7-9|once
TGTGCCAGCAGCCTCATTTTTGGGGTAAAGTTCTTC
CASSLIFGVKFF
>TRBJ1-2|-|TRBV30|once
TGTGCCCGGAGCGCGGAGGGCCTTGGCTACACCTTC
CARSAEGLGYTF
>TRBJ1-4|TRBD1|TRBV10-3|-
TGTGCCATCAGTGAGTGGGACAGGGGAATCACTAATGAAAAACTGTTTTTT
CAISEWDRGITNEKLFF
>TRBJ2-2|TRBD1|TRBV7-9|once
TGTGCCAGCAGCTTAGCTCGGTTGACAGGGTTGTATTCCGGGGAGCTGTTTTTT
CASSLARLTGLYSGELFF
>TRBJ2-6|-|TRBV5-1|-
TGCGCCAGCAGCTTGGCGATCTCTGGGGCCAACGTCCTGACTTTC
CASSLAISGANVLTF
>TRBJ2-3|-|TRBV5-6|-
TGTGCCAGCCTCCACACCCGGCGGGCAGATACGCAGTATTTT
CASLHTRRADTQYF
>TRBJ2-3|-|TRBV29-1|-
TGCAGCGTTGAAGACCGGGACACTAGCACAGATACGCAGTATTTT
CSVEDRDTSTDTQYF
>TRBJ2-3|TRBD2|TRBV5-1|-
TGCGCCAGCTCTCTTGAGGGACTAGCAACAGATACGCAGTATTTT
CASSLEGLATDTQYF
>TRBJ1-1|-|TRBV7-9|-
TGTGCCAGCAGCTCCCGGCGGGTGGGGGGCACTGAAGCTTTCTTT
CASSSRRVGGTEAFF
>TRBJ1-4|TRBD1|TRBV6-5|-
TGTGCCAGCAGTACAGGGGGAGATAATGAAAAACTGTTTTTT
CASSTGGDNEKLFF
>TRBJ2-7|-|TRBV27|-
TGTGCCAGCAGCCCGGGGCCTAGGGCCGAGCAGTACTTC
CASSPGPRAEQYF
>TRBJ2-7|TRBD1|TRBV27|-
TGTGCCAGCAGTTTCCTGCCTTTACAGGGGGGCGAGCAGTACTTC
CASSFLPLQGGEQYF
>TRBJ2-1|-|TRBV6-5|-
TGTGCCAGCAGTTACGGAAACCGAGCCTACAATGAGCAGTTCTTC
CASSYGNRAYNEQFF
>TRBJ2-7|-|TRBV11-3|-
TGTGCCAGCAGCTTAGATCCGAGGACTTTGCAGTACTTC
CASSLDPRTLQYF
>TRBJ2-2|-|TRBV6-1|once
TGTGCCAGCAGTGAGGATCAGGGGCACGGGGAGCTGTTTTTT
CASSEDQGHGELFF
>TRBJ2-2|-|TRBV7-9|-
TGTGCCAGCAGCGTAGGACGCCCCGGACTCACCGGGGAGCTGTTTTTT
CASSVGRPGLTGELFF
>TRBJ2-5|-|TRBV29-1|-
TGCAGCGTCCTGCGGGACGGACAAGAGACCCAGTACTTC
CSVLRDGQETQYF
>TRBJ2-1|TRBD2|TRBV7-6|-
TGTGCCAGCAGCGCCTTAGCGGGAGTGACCTACAATGAGCAGTTCTTC
CASSALAGVTYNEQFF
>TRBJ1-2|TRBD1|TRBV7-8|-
TGTGCCAGCAGCCCCCGGACAGGGGACTATGGCTACACCTTC
CASSPRTGDYGYTF
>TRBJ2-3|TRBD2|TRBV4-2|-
TGTGCCAGCAGCCCGTCGCGGGAGGGTTACGGGTATACGCAGTATTTT
CASSPSREGYGYTQYF
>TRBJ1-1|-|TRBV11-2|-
TGTGCCAGCAGCCCTGGGGGTGGAAGGGCTTTCTTT
CASSPGGGRAFF
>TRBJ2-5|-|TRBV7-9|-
TGTGCCAGCAGCACCGGGACCCTCAGGGTAGAGACCCAGTACTTC
CASSTGTLRVETQYF
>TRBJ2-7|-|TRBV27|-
TGTGCCAGCGGACCTGGGATTCACGAGCAGTACTTC
CASGPGIHEQYF
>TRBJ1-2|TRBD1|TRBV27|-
TGTGCCAGCAGTCAAGGGACAGGGGTGAACTATGGCTACACCTTC
CASSQGTGVNYGYTF
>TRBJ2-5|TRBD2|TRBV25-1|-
TGTGCCAGCAGTGAATGGTCCGGGACTAGCGGGAGAGAGACCCAGTACTTC
CASSEWSGTSGRETQYF
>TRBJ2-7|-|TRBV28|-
TGTGCCAGCAGTAGGACCTACGAGCAGTACTTC
CASSRTYEQYF
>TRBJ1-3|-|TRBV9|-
TGTGCCAGCGGCGGGGGGTCAGGAAACACCATATATTTT
CASGGGSGNTIYF
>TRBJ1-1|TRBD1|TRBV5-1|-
TGCGCCAGCAGCGTACTCCCCGGGACAGGGGACGGAGCTTTCTTT
CASSVLPGTGDGAFF
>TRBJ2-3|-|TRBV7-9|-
TGTGCCAGCAGCCCTATCCCAGATACGCAGTATTTT
CASSPIPDTQYF
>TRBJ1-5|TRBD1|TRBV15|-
TGTGCCACCAGCGGACAGGGGTATAGCAATCAGCCCCAGCATTTT
CATSGQGYSNQPQHF
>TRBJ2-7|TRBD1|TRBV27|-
TGTGCCAGCAGTTTATCGGAGGGACAGGTCTACGAGCAGTACTTC
CASSLSEGQVYEQYF
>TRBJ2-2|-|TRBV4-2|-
TGTGCCAGCAGCCAATATATAGGGAACACCGGGGAGCTGTTTTTT
CASSQYIGNTGELFF
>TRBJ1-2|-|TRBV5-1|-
TGCGCCAGCAGCACGCCGGACCGAGATCGGGGCTACACCTTC
CASSTPDRDRGYTF
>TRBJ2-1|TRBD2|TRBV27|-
TGTGCCAGCAGGCCATTGACCGGGACTAGCGGGAGGGCCTTCGATGAGCAGTTCTTC
CASRPLTGTSGRAFDEQFF
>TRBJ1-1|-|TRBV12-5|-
TGTGCTAGTGGTCTAGACATGAACACTGAAGCTTTCTTT
CASGLDMNTEAFF
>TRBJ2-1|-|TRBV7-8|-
TGTGCCAGCAGCTTAGCTACGGCGGGAAACTACAATGAGCAGTTCTTC
CASSLATAGNYNEQFF